This T cell receptor beta chain was found in a study of blood T cell repertoires in COVID-19. Per germline, CDR1 SGHTA and CDR2 FQGNSA. Trimming removed 1 base from V and 7 bases from J, with 10 bases in between. The CDR3 is 13 amino acids. In the study's own analysis: It was from reference gene primer amplification that nucleated cell counts were estimated. Profiled with immunoSEQ multiplex PCR; TCRdb holds only in-frame clones, not every one. That table supplies the V and J calls and clone size; D and trimming were determined from the DNA. The sample has 100,000 or so clones, 81% seen once; the top ten hold under 40%.

What was sequenced was peripheral blood. The sequence was obtained from a man older than 75 with acute or convalescent COVID-19. V is TRBV7-2 and J is TRBJ2-5, with D unresolved. The CDR3 spells CASSLEQLRTQYF. CDR3 nucleotide sequence: TGTGCCAGCAGCTTAGAACAGCTAAGGACCCAGTACTTC. The full variable domain, rest sourced from reference TRBV7-2 and TRBJ2-5, is GAGVSQSPSNKVTEKGKDVELRCDPISGHTALYWYRQSLGQGLEFLIYFQGNSAPDKSGLPSDRFSAERTGGSVSTLTIQRTQQEDSAVYLCASSLEQLRTQYFGPGTRLLVL.